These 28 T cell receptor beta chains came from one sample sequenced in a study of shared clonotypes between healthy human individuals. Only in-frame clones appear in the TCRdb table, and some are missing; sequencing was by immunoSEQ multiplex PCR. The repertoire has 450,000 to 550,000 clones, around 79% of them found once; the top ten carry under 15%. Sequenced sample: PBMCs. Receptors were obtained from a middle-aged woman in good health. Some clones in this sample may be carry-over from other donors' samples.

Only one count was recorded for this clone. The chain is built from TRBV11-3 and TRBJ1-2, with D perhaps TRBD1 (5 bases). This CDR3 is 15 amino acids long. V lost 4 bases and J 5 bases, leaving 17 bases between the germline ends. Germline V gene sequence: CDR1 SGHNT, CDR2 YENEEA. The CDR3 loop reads CASSSDGTPEYGYTF. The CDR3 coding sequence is TGTGCCAGCAGCTCAGATGGGACCCCCGAATATGGCTACACCTTC.

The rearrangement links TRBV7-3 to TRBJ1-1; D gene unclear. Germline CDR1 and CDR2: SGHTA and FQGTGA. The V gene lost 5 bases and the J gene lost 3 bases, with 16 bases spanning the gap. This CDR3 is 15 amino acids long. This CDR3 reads CASSPSGRIDTEAFF. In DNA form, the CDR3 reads TGTGCCAGCAGCCCCAGCGGGCGGATTGACACTGAAGCTTTCTTT.

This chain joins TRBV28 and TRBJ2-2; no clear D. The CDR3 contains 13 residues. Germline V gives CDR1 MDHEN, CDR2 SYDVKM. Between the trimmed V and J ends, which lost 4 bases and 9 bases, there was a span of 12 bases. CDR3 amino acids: CASSSPGNRELFF. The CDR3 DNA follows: TGTGCCAGCAGTTCCCCTGGAAACCGGGAGCTGTTTTTT.

The DNA of the CDR3 is TGTGCCAGCATGGGAGTCGGGGAGCTGTTTTTT. This codes for CASMGVGELFF. The chain carries TRBV28 and TRBJ2-2; D possibly corresponds to TRBD2 (5 bases). Trimming removed 7 bases from V and 7 bases from J, with 7 bases in between. This CDR3 region has 11 residues. Per the germline V gene, CDR1 is MDHEN and CDR2 is SYDVKM.

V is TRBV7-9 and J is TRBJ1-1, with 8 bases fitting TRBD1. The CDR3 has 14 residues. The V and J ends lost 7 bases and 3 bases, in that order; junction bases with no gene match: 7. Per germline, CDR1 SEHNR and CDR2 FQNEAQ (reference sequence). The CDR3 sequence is CASNRQGLDTEAFF. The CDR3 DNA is TGTGCCAGCAACCGACAGGGGCTGGACACTGAAGCTTTCTTT.

This CDR3 reads CASSFSSSIGELFF. The CDR3 coding sequence is TGTGCCAGCAGTTTTTCTTCCTCCATTGGGGAGCTGTTTTTT. The rearrangement links TRBV28 to TRBJ2-2; D remains ambiguous. In germline, CDR1 is MDHEN, CDR2 SYDVKM. Trimming removed 3 bases from V and 8 bases from J, with 13 bases in between. This CDR3 contains 14 residues.

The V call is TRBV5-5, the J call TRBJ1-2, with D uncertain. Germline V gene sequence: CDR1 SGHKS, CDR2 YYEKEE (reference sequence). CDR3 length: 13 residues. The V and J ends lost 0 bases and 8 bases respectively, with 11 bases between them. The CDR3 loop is CASSLESLGGYTF. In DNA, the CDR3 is TGTGCCAGCAGCTTGGAGTCTCTGGGCGGCTACACCTTC.

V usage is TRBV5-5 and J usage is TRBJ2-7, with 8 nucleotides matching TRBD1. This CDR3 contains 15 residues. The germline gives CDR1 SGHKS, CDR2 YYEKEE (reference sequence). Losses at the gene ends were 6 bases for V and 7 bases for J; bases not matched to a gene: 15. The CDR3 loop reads CASTNIRDRPREQYF. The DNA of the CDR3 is TGTGCCAGCACCAACATCCGGGACAGGCCTCGGGAGCAGTACTTC.

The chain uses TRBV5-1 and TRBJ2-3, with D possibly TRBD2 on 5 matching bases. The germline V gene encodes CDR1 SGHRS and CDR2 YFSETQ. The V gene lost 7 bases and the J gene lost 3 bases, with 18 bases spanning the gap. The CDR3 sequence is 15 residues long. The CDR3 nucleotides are TGCGCCAGCCGGCGAGGGATGTCGGGGACAGATACGCAGTATTTT. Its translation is CASRRGMSGTDTQYF.

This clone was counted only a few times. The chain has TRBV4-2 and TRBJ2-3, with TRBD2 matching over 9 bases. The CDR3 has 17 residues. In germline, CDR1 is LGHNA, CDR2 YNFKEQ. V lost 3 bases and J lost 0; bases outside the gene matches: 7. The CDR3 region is CASSQSPGLASTDTQYF. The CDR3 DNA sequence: TGTGCCAGCAGCCAGAGTCCGGGACTAGCCAGCACAGATACGCAGTATTTT.

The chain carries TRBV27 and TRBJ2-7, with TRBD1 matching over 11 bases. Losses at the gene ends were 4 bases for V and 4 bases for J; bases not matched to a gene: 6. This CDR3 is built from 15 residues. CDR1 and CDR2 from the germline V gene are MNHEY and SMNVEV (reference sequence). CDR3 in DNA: TGTGCCAGCAGTTACGTCGGACAGGGGGCTTACGAGCAGTACTTC. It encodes CASSYVGQGAYEQYF.

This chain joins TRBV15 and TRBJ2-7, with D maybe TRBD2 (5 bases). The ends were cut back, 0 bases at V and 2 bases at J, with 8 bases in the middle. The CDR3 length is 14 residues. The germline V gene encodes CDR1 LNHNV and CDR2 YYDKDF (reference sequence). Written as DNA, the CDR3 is TGTGCCACCAGCAGAGACGTCGGGACCTACGAGCAGTACTTC. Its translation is CATSRDVGTYEQYF.

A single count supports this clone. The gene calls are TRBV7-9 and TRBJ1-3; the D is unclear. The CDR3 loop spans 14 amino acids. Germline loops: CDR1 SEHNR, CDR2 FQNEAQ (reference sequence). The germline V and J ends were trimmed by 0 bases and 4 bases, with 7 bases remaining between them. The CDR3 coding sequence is TGTGCCAGCAGCTTAGCGTCCAGCGGAAACACCATATATTTT. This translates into CASSLASSGNTIYF.

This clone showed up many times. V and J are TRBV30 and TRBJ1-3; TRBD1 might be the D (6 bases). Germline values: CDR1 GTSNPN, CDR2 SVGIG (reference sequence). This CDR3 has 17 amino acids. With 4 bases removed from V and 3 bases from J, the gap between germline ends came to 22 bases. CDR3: CAWKKSRDTVVGNTIYF. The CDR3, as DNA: TGTGCCTGGAAAAAATCAAGGGACACTGTTGTTGGAAACACCATATATTTT.

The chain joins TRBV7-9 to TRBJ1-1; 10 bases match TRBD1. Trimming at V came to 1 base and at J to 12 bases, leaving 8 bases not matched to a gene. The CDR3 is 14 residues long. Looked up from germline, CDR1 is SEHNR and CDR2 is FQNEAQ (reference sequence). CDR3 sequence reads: CASSLGTGQGETFF. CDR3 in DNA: TGTGCCAGCAGCTTAGGGACCGGACAGGGGGAAACTTTCTTT.

The CDR3 bases are TGTGCCAGCTCACCTTTCAAGACCCCCAGGGGTTACAATGAGCAGTTCTTC. Translated, it gives CASSPFKTPRGYNEQFF. The chain is built from TRBV18 and TRBJ2-1; TRBD1 might be the D (6 bases). Germline V gene lookup returns CDR1 KGHSH and CDR2 LQKENI. V lost 3 bases and J lost 4, with 19 bases in between. CDR3 length: 17 residues.

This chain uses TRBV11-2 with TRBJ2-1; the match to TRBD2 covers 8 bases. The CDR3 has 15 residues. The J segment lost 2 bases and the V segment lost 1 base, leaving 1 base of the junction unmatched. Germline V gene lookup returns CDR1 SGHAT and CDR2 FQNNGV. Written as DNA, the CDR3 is TGTGCCAGCAGCTTAGTTAGCGGGGCCTACAATGAGCAGTTCTTC. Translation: CASSLVSGAYNEQFF.

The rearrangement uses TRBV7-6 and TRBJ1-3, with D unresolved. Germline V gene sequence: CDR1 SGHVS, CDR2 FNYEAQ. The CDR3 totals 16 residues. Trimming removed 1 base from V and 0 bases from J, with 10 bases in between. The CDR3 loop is CASSLEFGSSGNTIYF. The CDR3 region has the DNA TGTGCCAGCAGCTTAGAGTTCGGGAGCTCTGGAAACACCATATATTTT.

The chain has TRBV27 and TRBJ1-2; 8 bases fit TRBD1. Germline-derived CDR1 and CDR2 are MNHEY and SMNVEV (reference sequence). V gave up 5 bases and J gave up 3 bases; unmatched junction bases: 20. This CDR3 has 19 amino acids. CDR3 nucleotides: TGTGCCAGCAGTCCGAGGGGGACAGGTTATCGTCACGGCCACTATGGCTACACCTTC. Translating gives CASSPRGTGYRHGHYGYTF.

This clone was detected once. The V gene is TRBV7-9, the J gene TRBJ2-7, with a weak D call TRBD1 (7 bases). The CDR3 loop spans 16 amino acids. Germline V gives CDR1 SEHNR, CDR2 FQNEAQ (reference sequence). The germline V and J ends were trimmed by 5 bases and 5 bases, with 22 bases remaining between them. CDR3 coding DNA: TGTGCCAGCAGCCCACCACTAGGAGGGGGCTTCAACGAGCAGTACTTC. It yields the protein CASSPPLGGGFNEQYF. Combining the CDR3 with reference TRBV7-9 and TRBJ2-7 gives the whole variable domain DTGVSQNPRHKITKRGQNVTFRCDPISEHNRLYWYRQTLGQGPEFLTYFQNEAQLEKSRLLSDRFSAERPKGSFSTLEIQRTEQGDSAMYLCASSPPLGGGFNEQYFGPGTRLTVT.

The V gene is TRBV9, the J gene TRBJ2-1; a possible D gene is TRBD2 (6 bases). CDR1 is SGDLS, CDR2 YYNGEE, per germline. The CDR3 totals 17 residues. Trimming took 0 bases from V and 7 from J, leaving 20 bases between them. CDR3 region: CASSVGSGGSGTNEQFF. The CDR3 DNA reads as TGTGCCAGCAGCGTAGGCTCCGGTGGTAGCGGAACTAATGAGCAGTTCTTC. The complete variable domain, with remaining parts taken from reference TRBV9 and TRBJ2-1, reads DSGVTQTPKHLITATGQRVTLRCSPRSGDLSVYWYQQSLDQGLQFLIQYYNGEERAKGNILERFSAQQFPDLHSELNLSSLELGDSALYFCASSVGSGGSGTNEQFFGPGTRLTVL.

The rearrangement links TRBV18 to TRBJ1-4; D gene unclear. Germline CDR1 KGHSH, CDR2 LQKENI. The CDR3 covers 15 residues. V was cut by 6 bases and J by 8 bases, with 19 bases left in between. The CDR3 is CASSSNWGVEEKLFF. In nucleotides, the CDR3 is TGTGCCAGCTCTTCTAACTGGGGAGTCGAAGAAAAACTGTTTTTT.

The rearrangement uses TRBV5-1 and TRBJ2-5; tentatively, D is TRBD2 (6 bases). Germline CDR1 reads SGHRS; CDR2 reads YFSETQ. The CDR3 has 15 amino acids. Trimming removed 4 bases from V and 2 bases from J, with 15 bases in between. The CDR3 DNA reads TGCGCCAGCAGCCTCCAGCGGGCAGAGCAAGAGACCCAGTACTTC. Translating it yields CASSLQRAEQETQYF.

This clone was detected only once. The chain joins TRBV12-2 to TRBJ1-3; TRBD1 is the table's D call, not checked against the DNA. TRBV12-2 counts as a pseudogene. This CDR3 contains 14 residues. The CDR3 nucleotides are TGTGCAAGTCGCTTAGGGGCACCCGGAAACACCATATATTTT. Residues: CASRLGAPGNTIYF.

CDR3 in amino acids: CASSLTTSGIYNEQFF. The CDR3 DNA reads TGTGCCAGCAGCTTGACGACTAGCGGGATATACAATGAGCAGTTCTTC. This sequence joins TRBV5-4 and TRBJ2-1; 11 bases match TRBD2. V lost 1 base to trimming and J lost 4 bases; unmatched junction nucleotides: 4. Per germline, CDR1 SGHNT and CDR2 YYREEE (reference sequence). The CDR3 is 16 amino acids.

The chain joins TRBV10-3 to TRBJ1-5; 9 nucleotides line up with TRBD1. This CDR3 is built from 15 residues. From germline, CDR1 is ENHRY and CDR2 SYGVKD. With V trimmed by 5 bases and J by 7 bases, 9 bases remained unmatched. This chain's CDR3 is CAISTGTGFIQPQHF. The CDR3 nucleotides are TGTGCCATCAGTACCGGGACAGGGTTTATCCAGCCCCAGCATTTT.

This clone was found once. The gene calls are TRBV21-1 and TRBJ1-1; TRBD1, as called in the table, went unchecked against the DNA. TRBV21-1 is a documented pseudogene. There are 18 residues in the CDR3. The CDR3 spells CASSKALWTETMNTEAFF. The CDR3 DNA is TGTGCCAGCAGCAAAGCGCTTTGGACAGAAACTATGAACACTGAAGCTTTCTTT.

This CDR3 is CASSAGLEGAQETQYF. In nucleotides, the CDR3 is TGTGCCAGCAGCGCAGGACTAGAGGGGGCTCAAGAGACCCAGTACTTC. The chain recombines TRBV11-3 with TRBJ2-5; D tentatively fits TRBD1 or TRBD2 (7 bases each). The germline V gene has CDR1 SGHNT and CDR2 YENEEA. The V end lost 5 bases, the J end lost 2 bases, and 18 bases lay between the germline ends. The CDR3 consists of 16 residues.